This T cell receptor beta chain stems from a study of T cell repertoires in cytomegalovirus infection. Study information: Both recently identified HLA-C-restricted and well-studied HLA-B-restricted CMV epitopes were used in the study. Carrying CMV and the relevant HLA type showed in public TCR beta signatures. Study conclusions and caveats: CMV carriers with the relevant HLA were identified by cumulative public TCR beta family frequency. HLA-C-restricted TCR beta clonotypes specific for CMV led the ex vivo response.

V was trimmed by 11 bases and J by 2 bases, leaving 18 bases between them. This CDR3 has 14 amino acids. The germline gives CDR1 MNHEY, CDR2 SVGEGT. This clonotype was seen more than once but under ten times. Its matching antigen is unknown. In TCRdb, the reads were re-called with MiXCR into one record per CDR3 protein. Of 640,000 or so distinct CDR3 sequences in the sample, roughly 30% were seen once. The material sequenced was cultured PBMCs, taken from culture after CMV antigen stimulation. The TCR sequence derives from a human donor in good health (CMV status not recorded). Some clones in this sample may be carry-over from other donors' samples. This chain joins TRBV6-2 or TRBV6-3 and TRBJ2-5, with a weak D call TRBD2 (5 bases). For the CDR3, the DNA is TGTGCCGGCGGAAAGAGCGGTTGGCAAGAGACCCAGTACTTC. This codes for CAGGKSGWQETQYF.